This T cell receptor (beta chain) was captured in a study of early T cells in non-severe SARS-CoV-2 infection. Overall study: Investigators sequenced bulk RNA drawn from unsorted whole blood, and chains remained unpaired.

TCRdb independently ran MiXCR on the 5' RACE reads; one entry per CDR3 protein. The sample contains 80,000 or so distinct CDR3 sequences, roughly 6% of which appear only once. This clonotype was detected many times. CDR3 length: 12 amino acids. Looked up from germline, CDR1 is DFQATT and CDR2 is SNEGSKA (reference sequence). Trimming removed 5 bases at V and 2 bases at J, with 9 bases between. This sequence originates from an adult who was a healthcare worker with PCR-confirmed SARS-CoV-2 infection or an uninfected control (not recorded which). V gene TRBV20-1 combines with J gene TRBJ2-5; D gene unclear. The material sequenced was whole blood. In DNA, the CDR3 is TGCAGTGCTCCCATAATTCAAGAGACCCAGTACTTC. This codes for CSAPIIQETQYF.